Listed below are T cell receptor beta chains from one sample, sequenced in a study of shared clonotypes between healthy human individuals. Assay: immunoSEQ multiplex PCR; the TCRdb copy retains only in-frame clones and omits some. The sample includes some 2,000,000 clones, about 95% of them seen just once. Sequenced: naive CD4+ T cells sorted from blood. The receptors here all came from a man younger than 35 in good health. Each CDR3 is given with its conserved first and last residue. Each record gives: D gene, CDR3 length, V gene, J gene, CDR3 protein. A D gene is named only where the DNA matches it firmly.

TRBD2	16	TRBV11-2	TRBJ2-1	CASSLLGSGSLDEQFF
TRBD2	15	TRBV7-2	TRBJ2-1	CASSPTGTSGIGQFF
.	13	TRBV6-6	TRBJ1-1	CASSYGGVGEAFF
.	14	TRBV11-2	TRBJ2-1	CASSSNQAYNEQFF
.	12	TRBV2	TRBJ2-3	CASRRTWDTQYF
.	17	TRBV14	TRBJ1-3	CASSQDNSLNSGNTIYF
.	15	TRBV19	TRBJ2-7	CASSWSVRGPYEQYF
.	15	TRBV7-9	TRBJ1-3	CASSPPRSTGNTIYF
TRBD1	15	TRBV19	TRBJ2-7	CASSNYLEGAREQYF
.	16	TRBV5-6	TRBJ2-2	CASSLVQTGGSGELFF
.	15	TRBV4-1	TRBJ2-4	CASSNGIPGWNIQYF
TRBD2	17	TRBV11-2	TRBJ2-2	CASTRRGGLANTGELFF
.	14	TRBV10-3	TRBJ1-1	CAISEGTLNTEAFF
.	13	TRBV30	TRBJ2-3	CAWSAAGADTQYF
TRBD1	14	TRBV11-2	TRBJ2-7	CASSYTTGVGEQYF